This record concerns one T cell receptor beta chain sequence. Its antigen is currently unknown. The PCR employed 60 Vbeta primers together with 13 Jbeta primers. Only in-frame clones appear in the TCRdb table, and some are missing; sequencing was by immunoSEQ multiplex PCR. The table has some 150,000 clones, 82% seen once. V was shortened by 3 bases and J by 2 bases, with 16 bases between the two germline ends. The CDR3 has 16 amino acids. From germline, CDR1 is KGHSH and CDR2 LQKENI. This record comes from a study of cytomegalovirus exposure and HLA in healthy donors. General study findings and limits: The authors later found TCR association rates varying by HLA locus, with DRB1 most and HLA-C fewest.

Sequenced material: PBMCs. The receptor was isolated from a woman aged 45-65 years in good health and CMV-seropositive. This chain uses TRBV18 with TRBJ1-1; no clear D gene. The CDR3 region has the DNA TGTGCCAGCTCACCTTCCCCCGGAGCGGCTAACACTGAAGCTTTCTTT. Encoded protein: CASSPSPGAANTEAFF.